This T cell receptor (beta chain) is from a study of blood T cell repertoires in COVID-19. Across the whole study: The United States, Italy and Spain supplied acute and convalescent COVID-19 samples. The analysed material was cDNA or gDNA that came from T cells, B-cell-depleted T cells, or PBMCs.

This CDR3 spans 15 amino acids. From germline, CDR1 is SGHNT and CDR2 YENEEA. V gave up 2 bases and J gave up 7 bases; unmatched junction bases: 7. As processed by the authors: Cell counts per sample came from amplifying reference gene primers. Sequenced by immunoSEQ multiplex PCR; TCRdb stores in-frame clones only, minus some. The V and J calls and the clone size are those of that table, but D and trimming were determined from the DNA. In the table there are around 700,000 clones, 85% to 90% of which are singletons. The specimen sequenced was peripheral blood. This sequence originates from a woman aged 18-29 years with acute or convalescent COVID-19. This chain links TRBV11-3 with TRBJ2-1; 8 positions agree with TRBD2. For the CDR3, the DNA is TGTGCCAGCAGCTTAAGGCGGGGGGACCTAAATGAGCAGTTCTTC. Its protein product is CASSLRRGDLNEQFF.